Listed here are 10 T cell receptor beta chains from one sample, sequenced in a study of blood T cells in healthy people across ages (dated by TCRdb to the mid-2010s). Library preparation employed 5' RACE. TCRdb lists the instrument as Illumina HiSeq 2500. The second PCR ran for about 6 to 12 cycles and used a J-beta primer mix along with a sample-barcoded 5' primer. TCRdb's own reprocessing of the public reads used fastp at Q25 and MiXCR and kept productive beta chains. Entries are consolidated by CDR3 protein sequence, retaining the most common genes and DNA. The table for this sample lists hundreds of thousands of distinct CDR3 sequences; around half of them were counted only once. The ten largest clones add up to around 25% of the sample. The sample taken for sequencing was blood. The source is a man older than 75 in good health.

The chain carries TRBV4-1 and TRBJ1-1, with unresolved D. Trimming pared 0 bases from V and 0 bases from J, leaving 8 bases between. CDR3 size: 15 residues. Per germline, CDR1 MGHRA and CDR2 YSYEKL. The CDR3 bases are TGCGCCAGCAGCCAAGATCCGGGTATGAACACTGAAGCTTTCTTT. Translation gives CASSQDPGMNTEAFF.

Only a few counts were recorded for this clonotype. The J gene is TRBJ2-2, the V gene TRBV5-1; 12 bases are a match to TRBD1. The germline V gene has CDR1 SGHRS and CDR2 YFSETQ. Trimming removed 8 bases from V and 4 bases from J; junction bases left unmatched: 6. This CDR3 has 15 residues. CDR3 protein: CASAGTGGGTGELFF. Written as DNA, the CDR3 is TGCGCCAGTGCCGGGACAGGGGGCGGCACCGGGGAGCTGTTTTTT.

The chain carries TRBV11-2 and TRBJ2-3, with TRBD2 matching over 9 bases. V lost 6 bases, J lost 6 bases, and 10 bases stayed unmatched. This CDR3 has 15 amino acids. CDR1 is SGHAT, CDR2 FQNNGV, per germline. CDR3 residues: CASRFSGSFSDTQYF. CDR3 DNA: TGTGCCAGCAGATTTAGCGGGAGCTTTTCGGATACGCAGTATTTT.

Only a few counts were recorded for this clonotype. V is TRBV20-1 and J is TRBJ2-7; TRBD1 matches 8 bases. The CDR3 spans 15 residues. V shed 2 bases, J shed 2 bases, and the junction held 8 bases outside the gene matches. Germline V lookup: CDR1 DFQATT, CDR2 SNEGSKA (reference sequence). The CDR3 DNA sequence: TGCAGTGCTAGAATAATCGACAGGGGTACCTACGAGCAGTACTTC. This translates into CSARIIDRGTYEQYF.

V is TRBV6-5 and J is TRBJ1-4; tentatively, D is TRBD1 (6 bases). The germline CDR1 and CDR2 sequences are MNHEY and SVGAGI. This CDR3 has 16 amino acids. V shed 4 bases and J shed 6 bases, with 18 bases lying between them. The CDR3 DNA reads as TGTGCCAGCAGTTCACCCTACAGGGATGGTGATGAAAAACTGTTTTTT. It translates to CASSSPYRDGDEKLFF.

The V and J genes are TRBV4-2 and TRBJ2-7; D uncertain. Trimming removed 0 bases from V and 9 bases from J, with 9 bases in between. The length of the CDR3 is 12 residues. Germline loops: CDR1 LGHNA, CDR2 YNFKEQ. This CDR3 is CASSQDMTGQYF. The CDR3 nucleotides read TGTGCCAGCAGCCAAGATATGACCGGGCAGTACTTC.

This clonotype has more than one count but fewer than ten. This sequence joins TRBV20-1 and TRBJ2-7; the match to TRBD2 covers 10 bases. CDR1 DFQATT and CDR2 SNEGSKA come from the germline V gene (reference sequence). Unmatched junction bases numbered 5, after V lost 0 bases and J lost 0 bases. This CDR3 comprises 16 residues. CDR3 nucleotides: TGCAGTGCTAGAGAACAACTAGCGGGAAGCTCCTACGAGCAGTACTTC. Amino acid sequence: CSAREQLAGSSYEQYF.

The V call is TRBV6-2 or TRBV6-3, the J call TRBJ2-1; 10 positions agree with TRBD2. The CDR3 totals 15 residues. Looked up from germline, CDR1 is MNHEY and CDR2 is SVGEGT. J lost 10 bases, V lost 3 bases, and 9 bases had no gene match. The CDR3: CASSYRELAGLEQFF. CDR3 in DNA: TGTGCCAGCAGTTATCGGGAACTAGCGGGGCTCGAGCAGTTCTTC.

The chain joins TRBV14 to TRBJ2-1; D not certain. The V end was cut by 5 bases, the J end by 4 bases, with 12 bases between. The V gene's germline CDR1 is SGHDN and CDR2 FVKESK. The CDR3 totals 14 residues. This CDR3 is CASSGAEYYNEQFF. The CDR3 DNA reads as TGTGCCAGCAGCGGCGCCGAATATTACAATGAGCAGTTCTTC.

This clonotype was recorded a few times. The rearrangement uses TRBV3-1 and TRBJ2-5; D is perhaps TRBD2 (6 bases). Germline assignment: CDR1 LGHDT and CDR2 YNNKEL (reference sequence). This CDR3 spans 14 amino acids. Trimming removed 0 bases at V and 4 bases at J, with 9 bases between. The CDR3 nucleotides are TGTGCCAGCAGCCAAGATTGGGGGGTAGAGACCCAGTACTTC. Its translation: CASSQDWGVETQYF.